This TCR beta chain was documented in a study of beta chain features in type 1 diabetes listed by TCRdb under 2018. About the study as a whole: No differences in mean age, gender distribution, total cell number or subset yield were found between patients and healthy donors. Across all samples, 107,917,701 sorted cells were examined, and cell number per subset correlated strongly with RNA yield. The study compared the TCRB repertoires of sorted circulating CD4+ T cell subsets in recently diagnosed type 1 diabetes patients with those in matched healthy donors. Regulatory and stem cell-like memory subsets were obtained from only 8 patients and about eight healthy donors, while naive and central memory subsets were obtained from all 28 donors.

Each donor gave one peripheral blood draw, averaging about 100 mL, which was collected into heparinised tubes. A BD FACSAria II and a panel including CD45RO, CCR7, CD25, CD127, CD95 and CD27 were used to sort naive, central memory, regulatory and stem cell-like memory CD4+ T cells. All sorted populations exceeded 98% purity. Right away, PBMCs were isolated by Lymphoprep density gradient centrifugation and were stained directly, with no culture step. So that batch effects would be minimized, each experiment stained and sorted samples in pairs, pairing one healthy donor with one patient. The High Capacity cDNA Reverse Transcription Kit was used to reverse transcribe all of the isolated RNA, meaning that expressed TCRB transcripts were what got sequenced. Deep immunoSEQ sequencing was applied to naive, central memory and regulatory T cell samples, giving an average of roughly 3.5 million total reads per sample. After sorted cells were lysed in RLT buffer, RNA was extracted with DNase-treated RNeasy Micro or Mini kits, with the choice depending on cell number. To prevent cross-contamination, each cell subset was processed individually, whereas patient and healthy donor samples were processed jointly. Using the immunoSEQ multiplex PCR, TCRB sequences were amplified from cDNA into 87-bp fragments spanning the CDR3 region. Sequencing of the amplicons was performed on the Illumina HiSeq platform. The authors' pipeline ran thus. PCR bias was corrected computationally using synthetic template baselines, and reads within Hamming distance 2 were collapsed, with unmergeable singletons discarded. Reads were aligned against IMGT so that V, D and J genes, CDR3 length and insertions or deletions at six rearrangement sites could be assigned. Within each subset, clonotype counts were normalized to sorted cell number, and only after that were true diversity and Gini coefficients computed with the tcR R package. The overlap coefficient, calculated on TCRB nucleotide sequences, was used to measure repertoire sharing. Out-of-frame TCRB sequences from naive cells were analyzed to stand in for the pre-selection repertoire. TCRdb obtained this table from immuneACCESS and retained in-frame rearrangements with V and J assigned. These tables miss some clones; where compared with another copy, unresolved V genes account for less than half of the shortfall, and the remainder is unexplained. V, J and clone size are taken as reported in that table, and D and trimming were inferred from the DNA itself. The sample table shows 200,000 to 250,000 clones, and 9% to 10% are seen once. The top ten clones comprise 0.034% of the sample.

The CDR3 runs 17 residues from the cysteine to the phenylalanine. The read is trimmed to its CDR3 DNA, 51 bases read in frame from base 1. Ends trimmed: V by 3 bases, J by 5 bases; bases unmatched to a gene: 9. On this clone itself: Its antigen target is currently unknown. The record has no base qualities; no much larger clone is one base away.

Beyond this particular receptor, the publication reports: Type 1 diabetes patients showed a moderate but significant shortening of TCRB CDR3 length in all four CD4+ subsets. Because cDNA rather than genomic DNA was sequenced, highly expressing activated cells could have been over-represented, although no difference in activation and CD3 levels was found between groups. Shorter templates might have been favored by PCR, but patient and control samples were amplified and corrected together, so both groups would have been affected equally by any skew. Patients with type 1 diabetes made fewer insertions and deleted more nucleotides at VDJ recombination sites, implying thymic rearrangement abnormalities. The naive, central memory and regulatory TCRB repertoires appeared to resemble one another more closely among patients than among healthy donors. Because the HLA sub-analyses included only small numbers of individuals, any influence of HLA type on TCRB rearrangement was left unresolved.

This clonotype originated in a woman aged 18-29 years in good health. The sequencing input was naive CD4+ T cells from blood. Read against the paper, the sample's cell subset or site label means: true naive CD4+ T cells. The receptor chain draws on TRBV23-1 and TRBJ1-6; TRBD1 aligns with 8 central bases. TRBV23-1 has ORF status, its function being uncertain. The DNA sequence is given as TGCGCCAGCAGTCACGGGGCAGGGGGCGACGATAATTCACCCCTCCACTTT. Translated, this is CASSHGAGGDDNSPLHF.